This TCR beta chain was identified in a study of blood T cell repertoires in COVID-19. The repertoire was sequenced with immunoSEQ multiplex PCR; TCRdb's copy has only in-frame clones and lacks some. This table holds 150,000 to 200,000 clones, about 80% found once. CDR3 length equals 16 residues. V shed 3 bases and J shed 5 bases, with 18 bases lying between them. Per the germline V gene, CDR1 is MDHEN and CDR2 is SYDVKM. Participants were aged about 18 to 90 years, lived in under 30 US areas, and enrolled virtually. Sample: PBMCs or T cells enriched from blood (not recorded which). The chain has TRBV28 and TRBJ2-3; a possible D gene is TRBD1 (5 bases). This receptor was taken from a man between 60 and 70 years old who had been exposed to COVID-19. CDR3 loop: CASSLSVGQGEDTQYF. The CDR3 DNA reads TGTGCCAGCAGTTTGAGCGTCGGGCAGGGTGAAGATACGCAGTATTTT. The full variable domain, in which reference TRBV28 and TRBJ2-3 provide the parts outside the CDR3, is DVKVTQSSRYLVKRTGEKVFLECVQDMDHENMFWYRQDPGLGLRLIYFSYDVKMKEKGDIPEGYSVSREKKERFSLILESASTNQTSMYLCASSLSVGQGEDTQYFGPGTRLTVL.